The rows below give T cell receptor beta chains drawn from one sample of a study of T-cell reconstitution after alpha-beta-depleted transplantation in children. TCRdb itself ran the PCR reads through MiXCR, one entry per CDR3 protein. The data contain more than 550,000 distinct CDR3 sequences, roughly 10% of them singletons. The material sequenced was PBMCs from the stem cell graft donor, taken from the stem cell graft. The receptors originated from a human donor who donated a stem cell graft to a child with acute myeloid leukemia. Each CDR3 is given without its conserved first and last residue. A D gene is named only where the DNA matches it firmly.

d_call	j_call	v_call	cdr3_aa
TRBD2	TRBJ2-1	TRBV24-1	ATSDLVGRGHNEQF
.	TRBJ2-3	TRBV6-2/TRBV6-3	ASRDGVSTDTQY
.	TRBJ2-2	TRBV5-1	ASSLLRVNTGELF
.	TRBJ1-1	TRBV7-2	ASSLVGKNTEAF
TRBD2	TRBJ2-2	TRBV7-8	ASRASGRVNTGELF
TRBD1	TRBJ2-2	TRBV27	ASSFEGGRGLTGELF
TRBD2	TRBJ2-7	TRBV29-1	SVEGLAAYEQY
TRBD1	TRBJ1-1	TRBV28	ASSLGQLGTEAF
.	TRBJ2-6	TRBV3-1	ASSLSVTGAGANVLT
.	TRBJ1-5	TRBV28	ASRTLLGDQPQH
.	TRBJ2-3	TRBV5-1	ASSQRGDADTQY
.	TRBJ2-1	TRBV29-1	SARRGSYNEQF
.	TRBJ2-3	TRBV15	ATSREIQGSDTQY
.	TRBJ2-1	TRBV5-1	ASSLAGGNSYNEQF
.	TRBJ2-5	TRBV5-1	ASSFGPGEETQY
.	TRBJ2-7	TRBV14	ASSQVPVGEQY
TRBD2	TRBJ2-1	TRBV7-9	ASSSPYSGSREF
.	TRBJ2-7	TRBV29-1	SASAFSYEQY
TRBD2	TRBJ2-5	TRBV7-6	ASSLIAGGRETQY
.	TRBJ2-1	TRBV29-1	SAIWNEQF
TRBD2	TRBJ2-3	TRBV12-3/TRBV12-4	ASSPSGASPPQY
TRBD2	TRBJ2-1	TRBV4-2	ASSQGGERSYNEQF
.	TRBJ2-1	TRBV29-1	SVDGRSLTPYNEQF
.	TRBJ2-1	TRBV6-6	ASLRGDEQF
TRBD2	TRBJ2-1	TRBV29-1	SVVGLAGVAEQF
TRBD2	TRBJ2-3	TRBV5-1	ASSLFLAGAADTQY
.	TRBJ2-2	TRBV4-3	ASSQDPVNTGELF
TRBD2	TRBJ2-5	TRBV2	ASSEVGGGQETQY
.	TRBJ2-7	TRBV20-1	SAKQGPYEQY
.	TRBJ2-2	TRBV9	ASSVAQGAGELF
TRBD2	TRBJ2-7	TRBV29-1	SATGGLAGPYEQY